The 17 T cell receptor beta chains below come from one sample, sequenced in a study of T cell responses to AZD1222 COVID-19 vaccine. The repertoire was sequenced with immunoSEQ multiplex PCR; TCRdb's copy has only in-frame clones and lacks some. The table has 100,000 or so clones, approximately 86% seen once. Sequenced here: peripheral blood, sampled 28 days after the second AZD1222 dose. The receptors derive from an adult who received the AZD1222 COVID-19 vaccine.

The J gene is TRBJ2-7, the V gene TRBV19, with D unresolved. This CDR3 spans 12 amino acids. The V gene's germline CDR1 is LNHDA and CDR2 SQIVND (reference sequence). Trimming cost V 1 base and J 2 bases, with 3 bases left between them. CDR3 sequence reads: CASSIGPYEQYF. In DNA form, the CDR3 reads TGTGCCAGTAGTATAGGCCCCTACGAGCAGTACTTC.

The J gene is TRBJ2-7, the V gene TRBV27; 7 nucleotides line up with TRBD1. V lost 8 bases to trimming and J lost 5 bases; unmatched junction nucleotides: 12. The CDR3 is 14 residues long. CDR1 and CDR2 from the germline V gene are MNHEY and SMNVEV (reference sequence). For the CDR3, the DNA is TGTGCCAGCGGTGCCGGGACAGTTATAAACGAGCAGTACTTC. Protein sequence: CASGAGTVINEQYF.

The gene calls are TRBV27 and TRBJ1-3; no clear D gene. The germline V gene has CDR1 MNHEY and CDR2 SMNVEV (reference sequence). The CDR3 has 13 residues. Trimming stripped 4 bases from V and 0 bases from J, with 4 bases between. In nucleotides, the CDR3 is TGTGCCAGCAGTTCCCCCTCTGGAAACACCATATATTTT. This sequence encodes CASSSPSGNTIYF.

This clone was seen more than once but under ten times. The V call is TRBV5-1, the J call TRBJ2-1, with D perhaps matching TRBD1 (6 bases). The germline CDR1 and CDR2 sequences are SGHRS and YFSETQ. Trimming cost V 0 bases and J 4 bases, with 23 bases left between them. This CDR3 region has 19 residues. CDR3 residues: CASSLAFGGSPRRYNEQFF. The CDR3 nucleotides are TGCGCCAGCAGCTTGGCATTTGGGGGCAGTCCCAGAAGGTACAATGAGCAGTTCTTC.

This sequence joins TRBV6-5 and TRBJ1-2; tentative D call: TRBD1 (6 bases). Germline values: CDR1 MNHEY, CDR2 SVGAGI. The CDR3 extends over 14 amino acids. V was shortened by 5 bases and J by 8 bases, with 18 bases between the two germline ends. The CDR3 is CASSKPGHVNGYTF. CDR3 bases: TGTGCCAGCAGTAAACCGGGACATGTGAACGGCTACACCTTC.

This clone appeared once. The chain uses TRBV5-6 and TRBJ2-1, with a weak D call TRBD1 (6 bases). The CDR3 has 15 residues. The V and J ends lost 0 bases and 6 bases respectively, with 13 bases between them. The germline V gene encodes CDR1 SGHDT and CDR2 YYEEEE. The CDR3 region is CASSLGQAPFNEQFF. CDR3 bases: TGTGCCAGCAGCTTGGGACAGGCGCCCTTCAATGAGCAGTTCTTC. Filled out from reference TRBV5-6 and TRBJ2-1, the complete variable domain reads DAGVTQSPTHLIKTRGQQVTLRCSPKSGHDTVSWYQQALGQGPQFIFQYYEEEERQRGNFPDRFSGHQFPNYSSELNVNALLLGDSALYLCASSLGQAPFNEQFFGPGTRLTVL.

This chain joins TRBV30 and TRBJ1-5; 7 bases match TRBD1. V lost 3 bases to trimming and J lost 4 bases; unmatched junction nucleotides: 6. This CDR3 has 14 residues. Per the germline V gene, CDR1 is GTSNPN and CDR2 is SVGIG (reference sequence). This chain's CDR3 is CAWSPGTDNQPQHF. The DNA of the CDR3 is TGTGCCTGGAGCCCTGGGACAGATAATCAGCCCCAGCATTTT.

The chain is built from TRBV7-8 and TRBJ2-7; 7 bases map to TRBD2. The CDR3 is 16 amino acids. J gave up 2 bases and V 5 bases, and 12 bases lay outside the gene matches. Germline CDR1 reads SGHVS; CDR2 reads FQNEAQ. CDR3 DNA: TGTGCCAGCAGCCTGCAAAGTGGGGCGGGGGCCTACGAGCAGTACTTC. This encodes CASSLQSGAGAYEQYF.

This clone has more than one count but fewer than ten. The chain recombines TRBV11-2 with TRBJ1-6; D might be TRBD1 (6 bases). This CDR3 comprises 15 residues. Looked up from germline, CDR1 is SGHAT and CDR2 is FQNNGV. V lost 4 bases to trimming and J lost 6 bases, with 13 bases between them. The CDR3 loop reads CASSSRQAINSPLHF. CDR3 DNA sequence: TGTGCCAGCAGCTCCCGACAGGCGATTAATTCACCCCTCCACTTT.

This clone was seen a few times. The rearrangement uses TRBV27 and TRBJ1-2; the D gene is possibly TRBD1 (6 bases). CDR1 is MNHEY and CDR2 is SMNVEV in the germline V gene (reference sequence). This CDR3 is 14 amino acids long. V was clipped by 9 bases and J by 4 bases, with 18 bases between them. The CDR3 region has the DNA TGTGCCAGACAAAAAGCGAGGGGGTTCTATGGCTACACCTTC. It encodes CARQKARGFYGYTF.

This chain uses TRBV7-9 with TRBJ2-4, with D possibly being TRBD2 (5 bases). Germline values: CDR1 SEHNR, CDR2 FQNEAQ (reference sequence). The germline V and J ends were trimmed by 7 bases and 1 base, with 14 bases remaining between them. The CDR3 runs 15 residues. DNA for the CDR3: TGTGCCAGCACCGCAGGAGGAGTTGCCAAAAACATTCAGTACTTC. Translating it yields CASTAGGVAKNIQYF.

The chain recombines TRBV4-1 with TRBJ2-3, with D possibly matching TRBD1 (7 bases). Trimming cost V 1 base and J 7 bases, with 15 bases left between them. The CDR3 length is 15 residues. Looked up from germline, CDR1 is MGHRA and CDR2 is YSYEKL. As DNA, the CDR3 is TGCGCCAGCAGCCAAGTCGAGCAGGGGGGAAATACGCAGTATTTT. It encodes CASSQVEQGGNTQYF.

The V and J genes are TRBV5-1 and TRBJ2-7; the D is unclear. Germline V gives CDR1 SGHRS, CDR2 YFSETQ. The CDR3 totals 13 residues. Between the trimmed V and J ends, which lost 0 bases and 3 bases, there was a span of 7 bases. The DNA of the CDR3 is TGCGCCAGCAGCTTGGGGCAGAACTACGAGCAGTACTTC. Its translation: CASSLGQNYEQYF. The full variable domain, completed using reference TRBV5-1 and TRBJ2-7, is KAGVTQTPRYLIKTRGQQVTLSCSPISGHRSVSWYQQTPGQGLQFLFEYFSETQRNKGNFPGRFSGRQFSNSRSEMNVSTLELGDSALYLCASSLGQNYEQYFGPGTRLTVT.

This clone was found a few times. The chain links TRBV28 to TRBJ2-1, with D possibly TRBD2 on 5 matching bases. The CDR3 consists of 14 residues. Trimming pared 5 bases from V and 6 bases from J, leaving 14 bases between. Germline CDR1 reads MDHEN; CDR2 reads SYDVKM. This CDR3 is CASSVPYRGNEQFF. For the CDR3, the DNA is TGTGCCAGCAGTGTCCCGTATCGGGGCAATGAGCAGTTCTTC.

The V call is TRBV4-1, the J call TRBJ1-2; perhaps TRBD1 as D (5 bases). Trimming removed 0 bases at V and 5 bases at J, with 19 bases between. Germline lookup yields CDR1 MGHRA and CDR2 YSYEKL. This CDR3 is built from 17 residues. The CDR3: CASSQDRAGLYRYGYTF. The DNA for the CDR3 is TGCGCCAGCAGCCAAGATCGCGCAGGGTTATATAGGTATGGCTACACCTTC.

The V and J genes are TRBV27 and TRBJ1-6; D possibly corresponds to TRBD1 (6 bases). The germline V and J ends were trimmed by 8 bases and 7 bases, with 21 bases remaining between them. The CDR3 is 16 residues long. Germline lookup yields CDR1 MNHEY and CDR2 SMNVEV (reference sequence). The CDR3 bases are TGTGCCAGCGTCCAACCTTACAGGGAGGGAAATTCACCCCTCCACTTT. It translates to CASVQPYREGNSPLHF.

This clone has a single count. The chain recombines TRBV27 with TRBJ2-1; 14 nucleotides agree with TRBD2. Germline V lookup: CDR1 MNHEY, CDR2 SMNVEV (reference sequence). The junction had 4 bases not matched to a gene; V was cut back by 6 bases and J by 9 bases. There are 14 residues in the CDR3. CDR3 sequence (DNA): TGTGCCAGCAGGGGACTAGCGGGAGATAGTGAGCAGTTCTTC. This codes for CASRGLAGDSEQFF.